The 18 T cell receptor beta chains below come from one sample, sequenced in a study of T cells in Graves' hyperthyroidism and ophthalmopathy. Amplification targeted TCR beta CDR3 regions from RNA transcripts. The TCR CDR3 first-round RT-PCR relied on the HTBI primer set. TCRdb re-derived calls from the multiplex PCR reads in MiXCR, one entry per CDR3 protein. The table shows a few hundred thousand distinct CDR3 sequences, with roughly 50% occurring only once. Sequenced sample: peripheral blood or thyroid tissue (not recorded which). The receptor set was obtained from a woman aged 18-29 years with Graves' hyperthyroidism.

This clonotype was detected only once. This rearrangement joins TRBV7-3 to TRBJ1-2; D not resolved. CDR3 length: 15 residues. Trimming shortened V by 5 bases and J by 2 bases, and 15 bases separated the two germline ends. Looked up from germline, CDR1 is SGHTA and CDR2 is FQGTGA. The CDR3 nucleotides are TGTGCCAGCAGCCCTGACACCGGGGAAAACTATGGCTACACCTTC. Translating it yields CASSPDTGENYGYTF.

A single count supports this clonotype. This chain links TRBV7-6 with TRBJ1-5, with TRBD1 identical over 8 bases. V lost 3 bases to trimming and J lost 5 bases; unmatched junction nucleotides: 3. Germline V lookup: CDR1 SGHVS, CDR2 FNYEAQ. CDR3 size: 14 residues. The CDR3 nucleotides read TGTGCCAGCAGCTTTTTGACAGGGGATCAGCCCCAGCATTTT. The encoded protein is CASSFLTGDQPQHF.

This clonotype was counted many times. J is TRBJ2-7 and V is TRBV2; 7 bases match TRBD2. CDR3 length: 13 amino acids. V lost 4 bases to trimming and J lost 2 bases; unmatched junction nucleotides: 2. Germline-derived CDR1 and CDR2 are SNHLY and FYNNEI. The CDR3 nucleotides read TGTGCCAGCAGTGGGCTAGCGGCCTACGAGCAGTACTTC. Translated, it gives CASSGLAAYEQYF.

V gene TRBV20-1 combines with J gene TRBJ1-2; 10 bases fit TRBD1. The V segment lost 6 bases and the J segment 7 bases; nucleotides outside the gene matches: 2. The CDR3 contains 11 residues. CDR1 is DFQATT and CDR2 is SNEGSKA in the germline V gene (reference sequence). CDR3 protein: CSAGQGGGYTF. In DNA, the CDR3 is TGCAGTGCAGGACAGGGGGGTGGCTACACCTTC.

The chain combines TRBV2 with TRBJ1-2; 7 bases align to TRBD1. V dropped 7 bases and J dropped 3; count of bases not matched to a gene: 8. CDR1 and CDR2 from the germline V gene are SNHLY and FYNNEI. The CDR3 is 14 amino acids. CDR3 DNA sequence: TGTGCCAGCAATGAGGGGGCTGGAGACTATGGCTACACCTTC. Translation: CASNEGAGDYGYTF.

Ten or more counts support this clonotype. The chain couples TRBV7-8 to TRBJ1-1, with D hard to call. CDR1 and CDR2 (germline): SGHVS, FQNEAQ. The V and J ends lost 7 bases and 3 bases respectively, with 12 bases between them. CDR3 length: 13 amino acids. The CDR3 reads CASTRPSDTEAFF. In DNA form, the CDR3 reads TGTGCCAGCACCAGACCCTCGGACACTGAAGCTTTCTTT.

This clonotype showed up many times. V gene TRBV6-2 or TRBV6-3 combines with J gene TRBJ1-1; no reliable D call. Trimming removed 4 bases from V and 7 bases from J, with 7 bases in between. The CDR3 is 11 amino acids. Germline loops: CDR1 MNHEY, CDR2 SVGEGT. CDR3 DNA: TGTGCCAGCAGTTTTCGTCTTGAAGCTTTCTTT. Translating it yields CASSFRLEAFF.

Worth noting for this clonotype: At one end the junction does not follow the germline gene, possibly because of a read error. The rearrangement links TRBV7-8 to TRBJ1-1; possibly TRBD1 for D (6 bases). The CDR3 runs 15 residues. Germline CDR1 is SGHVS and CDR2 is FQNEAQ. The CDR3 DNA reads TGTGCCAGCAGCCCAGCCGGGGGGCGAATCACTGAGGCTTTCTTT. Its protein product is CASSPAGGRITEAFF.

This clonotype was recorded many times. The chain combines TRBV5-1 with TRBJ1-5, with a possible D match to TRBD1 (6 bases). V was cut by 4 bases and J by 0 bases, with 11 bases left in between. Germline assignment: CDR1 SGHRS and CDR2 YFSETQ. CDR3 length: 15 residues. The CDR3 sequence: CASSGHRASNQPQHF. The DNA for the CDR3 is TGCGCCAGCAGCGGACACAGGGCTAGCAATCAGCCCCAGCATTTT.

The chain carries TRBV20-1 and TRBJ1-6; 8 bases agree with TRBD1. V was pared by 6 bases and J by 8 bases, with 3 bases of the junction left unmatched. The germline CDR1 and CDR2 sequences are DFQATT and SNEGSKA (reference sequence). The CDR3 spans 12 residues. CDR3 DNA: TGCAGTGCCGACAGGGGCCATTCACCCCTCCACTTT. Residues: CSADRGHSPLHF.

This clonotype was recorded a few times. A junction boundary mismatches the germline segment, possibly from a read error. The CDR3 DNA follows: TGTGCTAGCAGCCCTGACGGCCTAGACTCCTACAATGAGCAGTTCTTC. As protein: CASSPDGLDSYNEQFF. This rearrangement joins TRBV7-7 to TRBJ2-1, with D unclear. In germline, CDR1 is SSHAT, CDR2 FNYEAQ (reference sequence). The CDR3 has 16 amino acids.

This clonotype was detected ten times or more. This chain links TRBV6-2 or TRBV6-3 with TRBJ1-6; 8 positions match TRBD1. The CDR3 is 16 amino acids. Per the germline V gene, CDR1 is MNHEY and CDR2 is SVGEGT. The V and J ends lost 6 bases and 10 bases, in that order; junction bases with no gene match: 14. The CDR3 spells CASRRTRTGTRSPLHF. The CDR3 nucleotides are TGTGCCAGCAGGCGAACAAGGACAGGGACGCGATCACCCCTCCACTTT.

This clonotype was detected many times. The chain employs TRBV7-9 and TRBJ1-4; D gene ambiguous. Deletions cut 1 base from V and 0 bases from J, with 6 bases between. This CDR3 is 15 amino acids long. Germline values: CDR1 SEHNR, CDR2 FQNEAQ (reference sequence). The CDR3, as DNA: TGTGCCAGCAGCTTAGGACGTGCAACTAATGAAAAACTGTTTTTT. The encoded protein is CASSLGRATNEKLFF.

This clonotype occurred many times. The chain couples TRBV9 to TRBJ2-7; 7 bases are shared with TRBD2. The CDR3 spans 16 residues. The germline V gene has CDR1 SGDLS and CDR2 YYNGEE. Losses at the gene ends were 4 bases for V and 0 bases for J; bases not matched to a gene: 10. The CDR3 sequence: CASSPSVGLSSYEQYF. CDR3 DNA sequence: TGTGCCAGCAGCCCTTCGGTGGGACTAAGCTCCTACGAGCAGTACTTC.

Note on this clonotype: A read error is likely, as this CDR3 ends without the conserved phenylalanine or tryptophan. This sequence joins TRBV20-1 and TRBJ1-2; D might be TRBD1 (6 bases). V was shortened by 3 bases and J by 3 bases, with 26 bases between the two germline ends. The CDR3 runs to 18 residues. The germline V gene has CDR1 DFQATT and CDR2 SNEGSKA (reference sequence). CDR3 protein: CSASGTPQQGFRDYGYTL. CDR3 nucleotides: TGCAGTGCTAGCGGAACACCACAACAGGGATTTCGGGACTATGGCTACACCCTC.

This chain connects TRBV7-9 to TRBJ2-7; 11 positions match TRBD2. V shed 2 bases, J shed 7 bases, and the junction held 7 bases outside the gene matches. CDR1 SEHNR and CDR2 FQNEAQ come from the germline V gene (reference sequence). This CDR3 is 15 amino acids long. The CDR3 region has the DNA TGTGCCAGCAGCTTAAATAGGCTAGCGGGAGGAGAGCAGTACTTC. Its translation: CASSLNRLAGGEQYF.

This clonotype has ten or more counts. V usage is TRBV7-9 and J usage is TRBJ1-2; D is unresolved. The germline V and J ends were trimmed by 7 bases and 9 bases, with 18 bases remaining between them. There are 13 residues in the CDR3. The V gene's germline CDR1 is SEHNR and CDR2 FQNEAQ (reference sequence). The CDR3: CASNDRAEARYTF. CDR3 DNA sequence: TGTGCCAGCAACGATCGAGCTGAGGCGCGCTACACCTTC.

A single count supports this clonotype. V and J are TRBV10-3 and TRBJ1-1, with D hard to call. The CDR3 extends over 18 amino acids. Trimming removed 5 bases at V and 0 bases at J, with 22 bases between. From germline, CDR1 is ENHRY and CDR2 SYGVKD. In DNA form, the CDR3 reads TGTGCCATCAGTTACCTTAGGGATCTCACAGCCATGAACACTGAAGCTTTCTTT. This sequence encodes CAISYLRDLTAMNTEAFF.